This is a list of T cell receptor beta chains from one sample in a study of cytomegalovirus exposure and HLA in healthy donors. Sequenced by immunoSEQ multiplex PCR; TCRdb stores in-frame clones only, minus some. The sample holds about 210,000 clones, about four fifths seen once. The sample taken for sequencing was PBMCs. Receptors were obtained from a woman aged 45 to 65 in good health and CMV-seropositive. Each CDR3 is given with its conserved first and last residue. A D gene is named only where the DNA matches it firmly. Part of the rows lack a size; the others show once, few, many or a class for expanded clones.

TGTGCCAGCAGTACGCCGGGAGGGGCTGACACTGAAGCTTTCTTT CASSTPGGADTEAFF TRBJ1-1 15 NA TRBV28 NA
TGTGCCAGCAGCCAAGTTGCTCAGGGCCATGGCTACACCTTC CASSQVAQGHGYTF TRBJ1-2 14 few TRBV7-9 NA
TGTGCCAGCAGCTTTCTCTTGGGACAGGGGGGGGAGACCCAGTACTTC CASSFLLGQGGETQYF TRBJ2-5 16 once TRBV7-8 TRBD1
TGCGCCAGCAGCTTGGGCGTGGCTAGCGGCTACAATGAGCAGTTCTTC CASSLGVASGYNEQFF TRBJ2-1 16 NA TRBV5-1 TRBD2
TGTGCCAGCAGCTTAATGAGGCTCCGTGACGCTGGAAACACCATATATTTT CASSLMRLRDAGNTIYF TRBJ1-3 17 NA TRBV7-9 NA
TGTGCCAGCAGCACGGAGGCAGGGGCCCTTTCTGAGCAGTACTTC CASSTEAGALSEQYF TRBJ2-5 15 NA TRBV6-6 NA
TGCGCCAGCAGTGAGTCGCCTAGCGGGGTCCCCAGGGAGCAGTTCTTC CASSESPSGVPREQFF TRBJ2-1 16 once TRBV10-1 TRBD2
TGTGCCAGCAGCAGGGGGCAGACGCTGATAGCTGAAGAGACCCAGTACTTC CASSRGQTLIAEETQYF TRBJ2-5 17 NA TRBV7-3 TRBD1
TGTGCCAGCAGTGAAAGGAGGGGGGGTTCGACTTTCTTT CASSERRGGSTFF TRBJ1-1 13 NA TRBV6-4 NA
TGCGCCAGCAGCCCGGGTACCCAGGGTGGTAAACTGTTTTTT CASSPGTQGGKLFF TRBJ1-4 14 NA TRBV5-1 NA
TGCGCCAGCAGCTTGTCTTGGCCGAATGAAAAACTGTTTTTT CASSLSWPNEKLFF TRBJ1-4 14 NA TRBV5-1 NA
TGTGCCAGCTCACGATCCGGGGACATTGAATCTGGCTACACCTTC CASSRSGDIESGYTF TRBJ1-2 15 once TRBV18 NA
TGTGCCAGCAGCTCTCGGACAGGGGCGACTCTCAACGAGCAGTACTTC CASSSRTGATLNEQYF TRBJ2-7 16 NA TRBV7-3 TRBD1
TGTGCCAGCATCCCCGGGGGGGCGATGGGTGAGCAGTTCTTC CASIPGGAMGEQFF TRBJ2-1 14 NA TRBV28 TRBD2
TGTGCCAGCTCACCACCTGGGGGGAACGAGCAGTACTTC CASSPPGGNEQYF TRBJ2-7 13 NA TRBV18 NA
TGTGCCAGTAGTACGGGACAGGGGGTAGTTGGCAATCAGCCCCAGCATTTT CASSTGQGVVGNQPQHF TRBJ1-5 17 few TRBV19 TRBD1
TGTGCCAGCAGCTTGGGAGCCAGGCGGCGGGGCACTGAAGCTTTCTTT CASSLGARRRGTEAFF TRBJ1-1 16 NA TRBV5-6 NA
TGCGCCAGCACGAGCGGGGGGAACACCGGGGAGCTGTTTTTT CASTSGGNTGELFF TRBJ2-2 14 NA TRBV5-1 TRBD2
TGTGCCAGCAGCCAAGACGCGGGTTTAGCGACCCAGTACTTC CASSQDAGLATQYF TRBJ2-5 14 NA TRBV14 NA
TGTGCCAGTAGTAAAGAGACAGGGTCCTATGGCTACACCTTC CASSKETGSYGYTF TRBJ1-2 14 NA TRBV19 TRBD1
TGTGCCAGCAGTCCCGGGACAGGGTTTCCAACTAATGAAAAACTGTTTTTT CASSPGTGFPTNEKLFF TRBJ1-4 17 once TRBV27 TRBD1
TGTGCCGCGAGCCGGGGGACAGGGAAGGGTAACGAGCAGTACTTC CAASRGTGKGNEQYF TRBJ2-7 15 NA TRBV6-5 TRBD1
TGCGCCAGCACCGGAACGGGACAGGAGACCGGGGAGCTGTTTTTT CASTGTGQETGELFF TRBJ2-2 15 NA TRBV5-1 TRBD1
TGTGCCAGCAGCTCAGGAGGGGGAAACTATGGCTACACCTTC CASSSGGGNYGYTF TRBJ1-2 14 NA TRBV13 NA
TGTGCCAGCAGCCAAGACCCCTTCCGAGGAGGGGAGGCCGGGGAGCTGTTTTTT CASSQDPFRGGEAGELFF TRBJ2-2 18 NA TRBV4-2 NA
TGTGCCAGCAGCCCAAGCTCCGGGACTAGCGGGGGGTATCAGTACTTC CASSPSSGTSGGYQYF TRBJ2-7 16 NA TRBV7-2 TRBD2
TGTGCCAGCAGTTCTCCCACGGGGGGCTATAATTCACCCCTCCACTTT CASSSPTGGYNSPLHF TRBJ1-6 16 NA TRBV6-5 NA
TGTGCCAGCAGTTTATCGACAGGGCTCGAGCAGTACTTC CASSLSTGLEQYF TRBJ2-7 13 NA TRBV27 TRBD1
TGTGCCAGCAGCTCCTCGGACGGGAGGATAGATACGCAGTATTTT CASSSSDGRIDTQYF TRBJ2-3 15 NA TRBV7-9 TRBD2
TGTGCCAGTAGTTTTACAGGGAGGGTCACTGAAGCTTTCTTT CASSFTGRVTEAFF TRBJ1-1 14 NA TRBV19 NA
TGTGCCAGCAGTGCCGACAGGGACACTGAAGCTTTCTTT CASSADRDTEAFF TRBJ1-1 13 NA TRBV6-1 TRBD1
TGCAGCGTTGAGGTGACAGGAGCGTCCCACGAGCAGTACTTC CSVEVTGASHEQYF TRBJ2-7 14 NA TRBV29-1 NA
TGCGCCAGCAGCCGAGACACTGCCTACGAGCAGTACTTC CASSRDTAYEQYF TRBJ2-7 13 NA TRBV5-1 NA
TGCAGCGTTGTGGGCAGGGGGGCCTACAATGAGCAGTTCTTC CSVVGRGAYNEQFF TRBJ2-1 14 few TRBV29-1 NA
TGTGCCAGCAGCCGACTAGCGGGGGGCCCCTACGAGCAGTACTTC CASSRLAGGPYEQYF TRBJ2-7 15 NA TRBV7-2 TRBD2
TGTGCCAGCAGTTATTCCGGGTCATCAGCGGCCGGGGAGCTGTTTTTT CASSYSGSSAAGELFF TRBJ2-2 16 NA TRBV6-5 NA
TGTGCCTGGAGTGTTGGGAGGGGGGAGACCCAGTACTTC CAWSVGRGETQYF TRBJ2-5 13 NA TRBV30 NA
TGCAGTGCTGGGGACAACGGAGCCCTCCACTTT CSAGDNGALHF TRBJ1-6 11 NA TRBV20-1 NA
TGTGCCAGCGGGCCCCAGAACACCGGGGAGCTGTTTTTT CASGPQNTGELFF TRBJ2-2 13 NA TRBV2 NA
TGTGCCAGCTCACCTCCCGGGGTTGGAACTGAAGCTTTCTTT CASSPPGVGTEAFF TRBJ1-1 14 NA TRBV18 NA
TGTGCCAGCAGTGAAAACTCTGCGGATGGCTACACCTTC CASSENSADGYTF TRBJ1-2 13 few TRBV6-1 NA
TGCGCCAGCAGCCTAATAGCGGGATACAATGAGCAGTTCTTC CASSLIAGYNEQFF TRBJ2-1 14 NA TRBV5-1 TRBD2
TGCGCCAGCAGCTTGGAAGCGGGGTACGAGCAGTACTTC CASSLEAGYEQYF TRBJ2-7 13 NA TRBV5-1 TRBD2
TGTGCCAGCAGTTACGCCGACAGCACCGGGGAGCTGTTTTTT CASSYADSTGELFF TRBJ2-2 14 NA TRBV6-5 NA
TGTGCCAGCAGTACAAAGCAGGGTGGTGGCTATGGCTACACCTTC CASSTKQGGGYGYTF TRBJ1-2 15 few TRBV7-2 NA
TGTGCCAACCCGTTTCCTGGCAGGTCCTCTGGAAACACCATATATTTT CANPFPGRSSGNTIYF TRBJ1-3 16 NA TRBV11-1 NA
TGTGCCAGCAGTTACCCAGGACAGGACGAGCAGTACTTC CASSYPGQDEQYF TRBJ2-7 13 NA TRBV6-5 TRBD1
TGTGCCAGCAGTTTGAATAGGGGGAACTATGGCTACACCTTC CASSLNRGNYGYTF TRBJ1-2 14 NA TRBV27 NA